Each of the 32 T cell receptor beta chains below was sequenced from the same sample in a study of regulatory T cells in long-lasting Graves disease. Combining iRepertoire HTBI primers with Arm-PCR of CDR3 regions, the authors built TCR beta libraries. TCRdb re-derived calls from the multiplex PCR reads in MiXCR, one entry per CDR3 protein. The sample records more than 450,000 distinct CDR3 sequences, about 16% being singletons. The time point: newly diagnosed GD, antithyroid drugs for less than 3 months. Scientists built the TCR library using RNA that was extracted from PBMCs. Separately, the same data were catalogued under a study of T cells in Graves' hyperthyroidism and ophthalmopathy.

The source material was peripheral blood mononuclear cells (PBMCs), sampled at new diagnosis, from a patient treated with antithyroid drugs. Receptors originate from a man in his forties with Graves disease.

This clonotype was recorded many times. V usage is TRBV5-1 and J usage is TRBJ2-1; TRBD1 agrees at 7 bases. Germline lookup yields CDR1 SGHRS and CDR2 YFSETQ. The V gene end was trimmed by 2 bases and the J gene end by 8 bases; junction bases not matched to a gene: 7. CDR3 length: 14 amino acids. CDR3 amino acids: CASSLTNRGDEQFF. CDR3 bases: TGCGCCAGCAGCTTAACCAACAGGGGTGATGAGCAGTTCTTC.

The chain is built from TRBV6-1 and TRBJ2-1; TRBD2 aligns across 14 bases. This CDR3 is 16 amino acids long. The germline V gene encodes CDR1 MNHNS and CDR2 SASEGT. Unmatched junction bases numbered 10, after V lost 7 bases and J lost 8 bases. This CDR3 reads CASTPGTSGSDDEQFF. CDR3 in DNA: TGTGCCAGCACTCCAGGGACTAGCGGGAGTGATGATGAGCAGTTCTTC.

A few counts support this clonotype. Possible read error: a much larger clone is one base away. For the CDR3, the DNA is TGTGCCAGCAGTTTATCCGGGGCAGCCACCTACGAGCAGTACTTC. Translated, it gives CASSLSGAATYEQYF. The J gene is TRBJ2-7, the V gene TRBV12-3 or TRBV12-4, with D perhaps given as TRBD1 or TRBD2 (5 bases each). Trimming left V 2 bases short and J 2 bases short, with 13 bases between. The CDR3 spans 15 residues.

This clonotype has more than one count but fewer than ten. This sequence joins TRBV4-1 and TRBJ2-1, with TRBD2 matching over 10 bases. V lost 0 bases to trimming and J lost 2 bases; unmatched junction nucleotides: 4. The V gene's germline CDR1 is MGHRA and CDR2 YSYEKL. This CDR3 is built from 17 residues. The CDR3 coding sequence is TGCGCCAGCAGCCAAGATCCCAGCGGGAGGGCCTACAATGAGCAGTTCTTC. Encoded protein: CASSQDPSGRAYNEQFF.

This clonotype was recorded at least ten times. The V call is TRBV28, the J call TRBJ2-2; D remains ambiguous. Germline V lookup: CDR1 MDHEN, CDR2 SYDVKM. Trimming removed 8 bases from V and 2 bases from J, with 9 bases in between. This CDR3 comprises 13 residues. The CDR3 nucleotides are TGTGCCAGCCTGCTAGGCAACACCGGGGAGCTGTTTTTT. Translating gives CASLLGNTGELFF.

This clonotype has a handful of counts. In DNA form, the CDR3 reads TGTGCCAGCAGCCTTCGACGGCAAGGCTATGGCTACACCTTC. Translated: CASSLRRQGYGYTF. The rearrangement joins TRBV28 to TRBJ1-2; D gene unclear. Trimming stripped 6 bases from V and 4 bases from J, with 15 bases between. The germline gives CDR1 MDHEN, CDR2 SYDVKM. The CDR3 has 14 amino acids.

This clonotype has at least ten counts. V usage is TRBV4-1 and J usage is TRBJ2-7, with D uncertain. Trimming removed 0 bases at V and 7 bases at J, with 7 bases between. In germline, CDR1 is MGHRA, CDR2 YSYEKL. The CDR3 is 12 residues long. The CDR3 DNA follows: TGCGCCAGCAGCCAAGATTCCCGGGAGCAGTACTTC. Amino acids: CASSQDSREQYF.

This clonotype was picked up many times. The chain is built from TRBV3-1 and TRBJ2-7; 9 bases map to TRBD2. V gave up 2 bases and J gave up 7 bases; unmatched junction bases: 9. Germline assignment: CDR1 LGHDT and CDR2 YNNKEL (reference sequence). This CDR3 is 15 amino acids long. CDR3: CASSQRIAGEEEQYF. The CDR3 DNA is TGTGCCAGCAGCCAAAGGATAGCGGGAGAGGAAGAGCAGTACTTC.

As for this clonotype: This may be a read error: a much more frequent sequence differs by one nucleotide. The V gene is TRBV28, the J gene TRBJ2-5, with D possibly being TRBD1 (7 bases). Germline values: CDR1 MDHEN, CDR2 SYDVKM. CDR3 length equals 14 residues. In DNA, the CDR3 is TGTGCCAGCAGTGAGGGGGGACAGTCGGGGACCCGGTACTTC. Its translation: CASSEGGQSGTRYF.

The V gene is TRBV5-1, the J gene TRBJ2-7, with TRBD1 matching 10 bases. V was clipped by 5 bases and J by 4 bases; unmatched bases: 9. There are 15 residues in the CDR3. The germline V gene encodes CDR1 SGHRS and CDR2 YFSETQ. The CDR3 loop reads CASSYATGGLYEQYF. For the CDR3, the DNA is TGCGCCAGCAGTTACGCGACAGGGGGCTTATACGAGCAGTACTTC.

There are many counts of this clonotype. The J gene is TRBJ1-1, the V gene TRBV5-1; weak D call: TRBD1 (5 bases). V was clipped by 8 bases and J by 8 bases, with 19 bases between them. Germline-derived CDR1 and CDR2 are SGHRS and YFSETQ. The length of the CDR3 is 13 residues. CDR3 in DNA: TGCGCCAGTTTCGAAGGGGAAAACCGCGAAGCTTTCTTT. Amino acid sequence: CASFEGENREAFF.

This clonotype appeared many times. The genes are TRBV28 and TRBJ2-1; D possibly corresponds to TRBD2 (6 bases). The CDR3 totals 15 residues. Trimming stripped 1 base from V and 9 bases from J, with 16 bases between. Germline CDR1 MDHEN, CDR2 SYDVKM. The DNA for the CDR3 is TGTGCCAGCAGTTTATTAGACGGGAGTCTTAGTGAGCAGTTCTTC. Translating it yields CASSLLDGSLSEQFF.

There are a few counts of this clonotype. This rearrangement joins TRBV2 to TRBJ1-2; tentatively, D is TRBD1 (6 bases). The CDR3 loop spans 13 amino acids. The germline V gene encodes CDR1 SNHLY and CDR2 FYNNEI. Trimming shortened V by 5 bases and J by 3 bases, and 10 bases separated the two germline ends. The CDR3 nucleotides read TGTGCCAGCAGTTCACAGGGTGACTATGGCTACACCTTC. Translated, it gives CASSSQGDYGYTF.

Many counts were recorded for this clonotype. The chain employs TRBV11-2 and TRBJ2-1, with TRBD2 identical over 11 bases. The V gene end was trimmed by 6 bases and the J gene end by 6 bases; junction bases not matched to a gene: 7. CDR3 length: 15 residues. Germline V gene sequence: CDR1 SGHAT, CDR2 FQNNGV. The CDR3 region has the DNA TGTGCCAGCAGTTCACTAGCGGGAGAAACCAATGAGCAGTTCTTC. It is translated as CASSSLAGETNEQFF.

The V and J genes are TRBV5-1 and TRBJ2-3, with 8 bases matching TRBD2. In germline, CDR1 is SGHRS, CDR2 YFSETQ. The CDR3 totals 15 residues. V trimming: 6 bases; J trimming: 1 base; junction bases outside the gene matches: 7. Written as DNA, the CDR3 is TGCGCCAGCACTCATAGCGGGATGGGCACAGATACGCAGTATTTT. Translation: CASTHSGMGTDTQYF.

The genes are TRBV29-1 and TRBJ1-4, with 9 bases fitting TRBD1. CDR1 and CDR2 (germline): SQVTM, ANQGSEA. After removal of 6 bases from V and 8 bases from J, the junction contained 7 bases not matched to a gene. The length of the CDR3 is 13 residues. The CDR3 loop is CSVGQGPYEKLFF. For the CDR3, the DNA is TGCAGCGTGGGACAGGGACCCTACGAAAAACTGTTTTTT.

Ten or more counts support this clonotype. This rearrangement joins TRBV12-5 to TRBJ2-1, with a weak D call TRBD2 (6 bases). The CDR3 runs to 14 residues. V gave up 1 base and J gave up 6 bases, with 10 bases separating them. CDR1 and CDR2 (germline): LGHNT, FRNRAP. CDR3: CASGLDGGRNEQFF. The CDR3 coding sequence is TGTGCTAGTGGTTTGGACGGAGGGCGCAATGAGCAGTTCTTC.

This clonotype was counted many times. The rearrangement links TRBV20-1 to TRBJ2-3; 9 positions agree with TRBD2. Looked up from germline, CDR1 is DFQATT and CDR2 is SNEGSKA (reference sequence). V lost 5 bases, J lost 2 bases, and 5 bases stayed unmatched. This CDR3 region has 14 residues. The CDR3 coding sequence is TGCAGTGCTGGGCTAGCGGGGACCACAGATACGCAGTATTTT. Amino acids: CSAGLAGTTDTQYF.

The CDR3 is CASSPPGTSGTSGANVLTF. The CDR3 DNA reads as TGTGCCAGCAGCCCTCCCGGGACTAGCGGGACGTCTGGGGCCAACGTCCTGACTTTC. The chain couples TRBV3-1 to TRBJ2-6; 13 bases map to TRBD2. CDR3 size: 19 residues. Germline CDR1 reads LGHDT; CDR2 reads YNNKEL (reference sequence). Losses at the gene ends were 4 bases for V and 1 base for J; bases not matched to a gene: 7.

This clonotype was observed a few times. The chain couples TRBV6-1 to TRBJ2-3; D is possibly TRBD1 or TRBD2 (5 bases each). Per the germline V gene, CDR1 is MNHNS and CDR2 is SASEGT. The CDR3 totals 13 residues. The V end lost 6 bases, the J end lost 6 bases, and 13 bases lay between the germline ends. The CDR3 spells CASSPGWGDTQYF. In DNA form, the CDR3 reads TGTGCCAGCAGCCCCGGATGGGGGGATACGCAGTATTTT.

This clonotype has at least ten counts. The chain combines TRBV11-2 with TRBJ2-3; D could derive from TRBD1 or TRBD2 (5 bases each). Looked up from germline, CDR1 is SGHAT and CDR2 is FQNNGV. The CDR3 extends over 16 amino acids. The ends were cut back, 2 bases at V and 1 base at J, with 13 bases in the middle. CDR3 DNA: TGTGCCAGCAGCTTACTACCAGGGCGGGGCACAGATACGCAGTATTTT. It encodes CASSLLPGRGTDTQYF.

This clonotype has ten or more counts. The chain has TRBV20-1 and TRBJ2-3; 7 nucleotides align to TRBD2. The germline V gene encodes CDR1 DFQATT and CDR2 SNEGSKA (reference sequence). The CDR3 length is 16 residues. The ends lost 0 bases at V and 5 bases at J; junction bases unmatched: 11. In nucleotides, the CDR3 is TGCAGTGCTAGAGATTATCAAGCGGGATGGATAGATACGCAGTATTTT. Its protein is CSARDYQAGWIDTQYF.

This clonotype was seen many times. This sequence joins TRBV28 and TRBJ2-7; 11 nucleotides align to TRBD1. The CDR3 spans 15 residues. The germline V gene encodes CDR1 MDHEN and CDR2 SYDVKM. J lost 0 bases, V lost 6 bases, and 4 bases had no gene match. The CDR3 sequence is CASRGTGGLSYEQYF. The CDR3 DNA follows: TGTGCCAGCAGGGGGACAGGGGGACTCTCCTACGAGCAGTACTTC.

This clonotype appeared a few times. The rearrangement uses TRBV5-4 and TRBJ2-2, with 7 bases fitting TRBD1. CDR1 and CDR2 from the germline V gene are SGHNT and YYREEE (reference sequence). The V and J ends lost 6 bases and 6 bases, in that order; junction bases with no gene match: 11. This CDR3 spans 15 amino acids. The CDR3 sequence: CASKKQGPGAGELFF. CDR3 bases: TGTGCCAGCAAGAAACAGGGGCCAGGCGCCGGGGAGCTGTTTTTT. The variable domain in full, with the rest retrieved from reference TRBV5-4 and TRBJ2-2, is ETGVTQSPTHLIKTRGQQVTLRCSSQSGHNTVSWYQQALGQGPQFIFQYYREEENGRGNFPPRFSGLQFPNYSSELNVNALELDDSALYLCASKKQGPGAGELFFGEGSRLTVL.

Concerning this clonotype: This clone may be a read error of a much larger clone one base away. The chain carries TRBV28 and TRBJ2-2, with 7 nucleotides matching TRBD1. Germline CDR1 and CDR2: MDHEN and SYDVKM. The CDR3 covers 14 residues. CDR3 protein: CASRGTVNTGERFF. In DNA, the CDR3 is TGTGCCAGCAGAGGGACAGTGAACACCGGGGAGCGGTTTTTT. Together with reference TRBV28 and TRBJ2-2, the CDR3 gives the full variable domain: DVKVTQSSRYLVKRTGEKVFLECVQDMDHENMFWYRQDPGLGLRLIYFSYDVKMKEKGDIPEGYSVSREKKERFSLILESASTNQTSMYLCASRGTVNTGERFFGEGSRLTVL.

J is TRBJ2-7 and V is TRBV29-1; 10 bases align to TRBD1. The CDR3 spans 13 residues. The V gene's germline CDR1 is SQVTM and CDR2 ANQGSEA. V shed 7 bases and J 6 bases; nucleotides not matched to a gene: 9. The CDR3 here is CSAAETGGGEQYF. CDR3 nucleotide sequence: TGCAGCGCCGCCGAGACAGGGGGCGGCGAGCAGTACTTC.

This clonotype was detected ten times or more. The chain recombines TRBV5-1 with TRBJ2-7; D is unresolved. Germline CDR1 SGHRS, CDR2 YFSETQ. V was trimmed by 4 bases and J by 3 bases, leaving 11 bases between them. This CDR3 has 13 amino acids. The CDR3 reads CASSQEGLYEQYF. The CDR3 region has the DNA TGCGCCAGCAGCCAGGAAGGGCTCTACGAGCAGTACTTC.

This clonotype was detected ten times or more. The V and J genes are TRBV20-1 and TRBJ2-7, with TRBD2 as a possible D gene (5 bases). The CDR3 totals 12 residues. Germline lookup yields CDR1 DFQATT and CDR2 SNEGSKA (reference sequence). Trimming removed 6 bases at V and 3 bases at J, with 12 bases between. CDR3 DNA: TGCAGTGCCGTACCGGGGAGCTACGAGCAGTACTTC. It encodes CSAVPGSYEQYF.

This clonotype appeared a few times. The rearrangement joins TRBV5-1 to TRBJ1-1; possibly TRBD1 for D (5 bases). The V end lost 0 bases, the J end lost 6 bases, and 15 bases lay between the germline ends. Germline assignment: CDR1 SGHRS and CDR2 YFSETQ. The CDR3 runs 15 residues. The CDR3: CASSLARDTSPEAFF. The DNA of the CDR3 is TGCGCCAGCAGCTTGGCCAGGGATACGAGTCCTGAAGCTTTCTTT.

This clonotype was detected ten times or more. DNA for the CDR3: TGTGCCAGCCACCCGACTAGCGGGAGAATCGACGAGCAGTACTTC. Its protein is CASHPTSGRIDEQYF. The V and J genes are TRBV2 and TRBJ2-7; 12 nucleotides agree with TRBD2. CDR1 SNHLY and CDR2 FYNNEI come from the germline V gene. The CDR3 runs 15 residues. Trimming took 8 bases from V and 5 from J; bases not matched to a gene: 10.

The V gene is TRBV20-1, the J gene TRBJ2-3; TRBD1 might be the D (6 bases). CDR1 and CDR2 (germline): DFQATT, SNEGSKA (reference sequence). CDR3 size: 16 residues. Trimming pared 5 bases from V and 0 bases from J, leaving 18 bases between. CDR3 protein: CSAGRPGATSTDTQYF. The CDR3 coding sequence is TGCAGTGCTGGAAGACCAGGGGCGACTAGCACAGATACGCAGTATTTT.

There are many counts of this clonotype. The gene calls are TRBV7-3 and TRBJ2-5; TRBD2 matches at 10 bases. The CDR3 runs 13 residues. CDR1 SGHTA and CDR2 FQGTGA come from the germline V gene. J was trimmed by 7 bases and V by 2 bases; bases with no gene match: 1. CDR3 loop: CASSLEREGTQYF. The CDR3 DNA sequence: TGTGCCAGCAGCTTAGAGCGGGAGGGGACCCAGTACTTC.